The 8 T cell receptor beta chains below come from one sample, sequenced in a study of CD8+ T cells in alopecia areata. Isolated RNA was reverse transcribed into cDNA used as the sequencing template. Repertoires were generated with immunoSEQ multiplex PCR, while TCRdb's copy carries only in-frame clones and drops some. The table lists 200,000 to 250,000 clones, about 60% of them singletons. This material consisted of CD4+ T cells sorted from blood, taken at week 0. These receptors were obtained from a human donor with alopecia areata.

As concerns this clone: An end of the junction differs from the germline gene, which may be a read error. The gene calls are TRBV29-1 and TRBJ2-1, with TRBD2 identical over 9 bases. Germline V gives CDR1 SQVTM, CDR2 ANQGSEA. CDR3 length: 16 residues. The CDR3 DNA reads TGCAGCGTTAAAGATATAGCGGGAGTCAACTACAATGAGCAGTTCTTC. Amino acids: CSVKDIAGVNYNEQFF.

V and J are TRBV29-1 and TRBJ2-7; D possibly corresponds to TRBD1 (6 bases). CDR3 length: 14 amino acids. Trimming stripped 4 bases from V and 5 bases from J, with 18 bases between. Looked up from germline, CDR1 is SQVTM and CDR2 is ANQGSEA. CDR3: CSVGLLKQGHEQYF. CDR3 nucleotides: TGCAGCGTTGGGTTACTGAAACAGGGCCACGAGCAGTACTTC.

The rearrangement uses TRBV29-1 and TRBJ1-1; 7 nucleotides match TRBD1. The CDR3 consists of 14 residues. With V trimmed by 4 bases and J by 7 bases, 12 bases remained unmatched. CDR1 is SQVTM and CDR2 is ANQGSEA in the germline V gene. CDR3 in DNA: TGCAGCGTTGGGGTGACAGGGCGTCCTGGTGAAGCTTTCTTT. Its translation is CSVGVTGRPGEAFF.

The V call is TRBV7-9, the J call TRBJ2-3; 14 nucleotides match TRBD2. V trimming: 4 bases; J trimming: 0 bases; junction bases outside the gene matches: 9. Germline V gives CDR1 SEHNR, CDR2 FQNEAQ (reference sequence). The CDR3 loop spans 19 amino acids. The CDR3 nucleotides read TGTGCCAGCAGCTACCGGACCGGGACTAGCGGGAGCAGCACAGATACGCAGTATTTT. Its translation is CASSYRTGTSGSSTDTQYF.

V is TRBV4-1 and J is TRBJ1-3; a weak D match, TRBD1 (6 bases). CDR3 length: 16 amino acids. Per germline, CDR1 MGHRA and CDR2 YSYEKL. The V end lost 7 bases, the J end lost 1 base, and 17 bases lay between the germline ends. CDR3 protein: CASKPYGTKSGNTIYF. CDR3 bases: TGCGCCAGCAAACCCTACGGGACAAAATCTGGAAACACCATATATTTT.

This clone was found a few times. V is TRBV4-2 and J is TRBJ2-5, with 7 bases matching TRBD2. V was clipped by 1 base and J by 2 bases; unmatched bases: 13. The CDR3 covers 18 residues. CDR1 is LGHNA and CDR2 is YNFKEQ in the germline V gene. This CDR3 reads CASSQARVGAGVQETQYF. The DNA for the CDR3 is TGTGCCAGCAGCCAAGCGAGGGTTGGGGCGGGAGTGCAAGAGACCCAGTACTTC.

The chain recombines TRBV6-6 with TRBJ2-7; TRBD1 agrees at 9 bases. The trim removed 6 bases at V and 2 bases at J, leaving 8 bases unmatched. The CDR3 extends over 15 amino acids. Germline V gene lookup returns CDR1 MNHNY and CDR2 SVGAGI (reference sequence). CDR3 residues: CASSPGGTGTYEQYF. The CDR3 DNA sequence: TGTGCCAGCAGCCCCGGTGGGACAGGGACCTACGAGCAGTACTTC.

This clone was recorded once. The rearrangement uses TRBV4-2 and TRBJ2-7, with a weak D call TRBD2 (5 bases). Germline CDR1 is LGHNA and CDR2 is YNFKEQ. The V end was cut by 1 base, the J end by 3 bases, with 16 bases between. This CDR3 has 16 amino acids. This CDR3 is CASSQGIGELFYEQYF. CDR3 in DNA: TGTGCCAGCAGCCAAGGTATTGGGGAGCTCTTCTACGAGCAGTACTTC.